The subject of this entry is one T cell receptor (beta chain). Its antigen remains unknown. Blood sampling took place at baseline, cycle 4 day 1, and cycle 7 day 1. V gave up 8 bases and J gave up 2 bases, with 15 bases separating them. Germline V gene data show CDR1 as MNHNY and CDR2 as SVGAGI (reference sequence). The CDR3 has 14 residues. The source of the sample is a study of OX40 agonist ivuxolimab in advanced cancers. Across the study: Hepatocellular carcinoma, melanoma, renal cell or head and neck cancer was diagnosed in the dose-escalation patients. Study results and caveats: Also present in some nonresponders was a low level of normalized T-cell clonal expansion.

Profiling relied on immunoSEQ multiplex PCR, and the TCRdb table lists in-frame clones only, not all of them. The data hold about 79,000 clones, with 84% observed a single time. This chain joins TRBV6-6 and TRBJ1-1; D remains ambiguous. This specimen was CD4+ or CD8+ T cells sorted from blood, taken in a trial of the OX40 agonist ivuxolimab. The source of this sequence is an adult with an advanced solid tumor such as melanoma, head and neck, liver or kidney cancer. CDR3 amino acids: CASALKGFNTEAFF. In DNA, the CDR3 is TGTGCCAGCGCCCTTAAAGGGTTTAACACTGAAGCTTTCTTT.